This T cell receptor beta chain was sequenced during a study of blood T cell repertoires in COVID-19. As for the study in general: Researchers got acute and convalescent COVID-19 samples from the United States, Italy and Spain. PBMCs, B-cell-depleted T cells, or T cells provided the cDNA or gDNA that made up the material.

Authors' analysis steps: Amplification of reference gene primers provided the estimated nucleated cell counts. Assay: immunoSEQ multiplex PCR; the TCRdb copy retains only in-frame clones and omits some. That table is the source of V, J and clone size, and D and trimming were worked out from the DNA. The repertoire has about 85,000 clones, about 80% of them found once; the top ten carry roughly 14%. Source material: peripheral blood. The origin of this receptor is a human donor in a cohort sampled during active COVID-19.

The CDR3 here is CASSVWEGNYNEQFF. CDR3 nucleotide sequence: TGTGCCAGCAGCGTATGGGAGGGGAACTACAATGAGCAGTTCTTC. The chain carries TRBV9 and TRBJ2-1; TRBD2 agrees at 7 bases. Unmatched junction bases numbered 4, after V lost 1 base and J lost 3 bases. Germline loops: CDR1 SGDLS, CDR2 YYNGEE. CDR3 length equals 15 residues.